A selection of T cell receptor beta chains follows, all from one sample in a study of T cells in localized non-small cell lung cancer. The method was immunoSEQ multiplex PCR; TCRdb's version includes in-frame clones alone and lacks a portion of them. The sample lists 50,000 to 55,000 clones; roughly 86% were seen once. The sample in question was PBMCs, obtained before any cancer treatment. These receptor sequences come from a female donor with stage II lung adenocarcinoma. Each CDR3 is given with its conserved first and last residue. Each record gives: V gene, clone size, J gene, D gene, CDR3 DNA, CDR3 protein. D genes are given only for firm matches. Clone size is shown for a subset of rows, as once, few, many or a class of expanded clone.

>TRBV7-9|.|TRBJ2-1|.
TGTGCCAGCAGCCAGTCTCTCGGCTACAATGAGCAGTTCTTC
CASSQSLGYNEQFF
>TRBV19|few|TRBJ1-1|.
TGTGCCAGTAGTATACAGTTGAACACTGAAGCTTTCTTT
CASSIQLNTEAFF
>TRBV2|.|TRBJ1-2|TRBD1
TGTGCCAGTAACCCAGGGACAGGGGGCCTTGGCTACACCTTC
CASNPGTGGLGYTF
>TRBV12-5|.|TRBJ2-3|.
TGTGCTAGTGGGGGGACAGATACGCAGTATTTT
CASGGTDTQYF
>TRBV7-8|.|TRBJ1-5|TRBD1
TGTGCCAGCAGCCACCGGACAGGGGGCGTCATCAATCAGCCCCAGCATTTT
CASSHRTGGVINQPQHF
>TRBV27|.|TRBJ1-2|TRBD1
TGTGCCAGCAGTTTATGGTTCCCCGGGACAGGGGGGAGCGCTAACTATGGCTACACCTTC
CASSLWFPGTGGSANYGYTF
>TRBV4-1|.|TRBJ2-7|.
TGCGCCAGCAGCCTGGAACGGGGGGCCGAGCAGTACTTC
CASSLERGAEQYF
>TRBV5-1|.|TRBJ1-1|.
TGCGCCAGCAGCTTAAAGGGCTCTAACACTGAAGCTTTCTTT
CASSLKGSNTEAFF
>TRBV9|few|TRBJ1-3|.
TGTGCCAGCAGCGGGAACCTTGGAAACACCATATATTTT
CASSGNLGNTIYF
>TRBV6-1|few|TRBJ2-3|.
TGTGCCAGCAGGGCAGGGGTGCCAGATACGCAGTATTTT
CASRAGVPDTQYF
>TRBV6-1|few|TRBJ1-6|.
TGTGCCAGCAGTGCGTCTGGTGGACCAAATTCACCCCTCCACTTT
CASSASGGPNSPLHF